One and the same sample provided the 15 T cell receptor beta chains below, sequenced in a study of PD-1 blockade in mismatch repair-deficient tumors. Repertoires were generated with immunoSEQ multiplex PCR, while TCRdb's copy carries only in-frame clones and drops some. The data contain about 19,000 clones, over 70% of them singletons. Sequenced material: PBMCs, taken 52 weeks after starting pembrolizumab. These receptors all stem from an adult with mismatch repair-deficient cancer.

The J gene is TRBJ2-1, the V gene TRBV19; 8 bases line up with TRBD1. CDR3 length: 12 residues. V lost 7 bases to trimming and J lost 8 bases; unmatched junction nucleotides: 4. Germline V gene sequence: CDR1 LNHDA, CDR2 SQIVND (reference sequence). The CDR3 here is CASTSTGDEQFF. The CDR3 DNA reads TGTGCCAGTACCTCGACAGGGGATGAGCAGTTCTTC.

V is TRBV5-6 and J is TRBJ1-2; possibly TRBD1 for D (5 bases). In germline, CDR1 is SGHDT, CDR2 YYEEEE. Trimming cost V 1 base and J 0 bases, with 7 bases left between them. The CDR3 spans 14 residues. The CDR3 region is CASSLSGTNYGYTF. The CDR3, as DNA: TGTGCCAGCAGCTTGTCAGGGACTAACTATGGCTACACCTTC. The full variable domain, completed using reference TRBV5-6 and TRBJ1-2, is DAGVTQSPTHLIKTRGQQVTLRCSPKSGHDTVSWYQQALGQGPQFIFQYYEEEERQRGNFPDRFSGHQFPNYSSELNVNALLLGDSALYLCASSLSGTNYGYTFGSGTRLTVV.

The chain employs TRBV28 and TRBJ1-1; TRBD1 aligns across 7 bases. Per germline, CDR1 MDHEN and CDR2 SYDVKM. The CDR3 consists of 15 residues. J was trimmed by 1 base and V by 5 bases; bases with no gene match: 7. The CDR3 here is CASSGPRGPNTEAFF. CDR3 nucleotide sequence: TGTGCCAGCAGTGGACCGAGGGGGCCGAACACTGAAGCTTTCTTT. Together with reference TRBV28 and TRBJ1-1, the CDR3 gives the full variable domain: DVKVTQSSRYLVKRTGEKVFLECVQDMDHENMFWYRQDPGLGLRLIYFSYDVKMKEKGDIPEGYSVSREKKERFSLILESASTNQTSMYLCASSGPRGPNTEAFFGQGTRLTVV.

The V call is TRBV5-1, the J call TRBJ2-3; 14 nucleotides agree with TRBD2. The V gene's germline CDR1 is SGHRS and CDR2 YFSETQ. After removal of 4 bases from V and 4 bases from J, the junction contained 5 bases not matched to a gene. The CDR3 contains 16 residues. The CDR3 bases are TGCGCCAGCAGCCAGGGACTAGCGGGAGTTCCAGATACGCAGTATTTT. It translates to CASSQGLAGVPDTQYF.

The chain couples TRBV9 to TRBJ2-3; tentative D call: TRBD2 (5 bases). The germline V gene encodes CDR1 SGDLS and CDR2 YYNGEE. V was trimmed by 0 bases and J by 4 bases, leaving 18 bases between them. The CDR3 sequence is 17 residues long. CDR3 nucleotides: TGTGCCAGCAGCGTAGCTCAGGAGCATGGGGAGCCAGATACGCAGTATTTT. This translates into CASSVAQEHGEPDTQYF. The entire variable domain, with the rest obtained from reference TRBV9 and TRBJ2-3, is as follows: DSGVTQTPKHLITATGQRVTLRCSPRSGDLSVYWYQQSLDQGLQFLIQYYNGEERAKGNILERFSAQQFPDLHSELNLSSLELGDSALYFCASSVAQEHGEPDTQYFGPGTRLTVL.

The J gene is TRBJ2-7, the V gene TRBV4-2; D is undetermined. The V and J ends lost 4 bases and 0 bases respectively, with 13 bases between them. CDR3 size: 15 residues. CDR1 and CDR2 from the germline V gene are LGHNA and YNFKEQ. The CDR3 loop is CASSRLTESSYEQYF. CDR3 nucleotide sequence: TGTGCCAGCAGCCGACTGACTGAGAGCTCCTACGAGCAGTACTTC.

The CDR3 spells CASTTRDMGTDTQYF. CDR3 nucleotide sequence: TGTGCCAGCACCACACGGGATATGGGCACAGATACGCAGTATTTT. V gene TRBV27 combines with J gene TRBJ2-3; D might be TRBD2 (5 bases). The germline gives CDR1 MNHEY, CDR2 SMNVEV (reference sequence). V was shortened by 7 bases and J by 1 base, with 15 bases between the two germline ends. The CDR3 length is 15 residues.

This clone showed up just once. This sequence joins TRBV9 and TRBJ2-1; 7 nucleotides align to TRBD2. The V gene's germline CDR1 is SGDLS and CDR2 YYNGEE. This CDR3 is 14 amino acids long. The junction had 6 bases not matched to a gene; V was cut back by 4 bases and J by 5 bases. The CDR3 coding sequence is TGTGCCAGCAGCCAGCCGCTAGCGGACAATGAGCAGTTCTTC. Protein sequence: CASSQPLADNEQFF.

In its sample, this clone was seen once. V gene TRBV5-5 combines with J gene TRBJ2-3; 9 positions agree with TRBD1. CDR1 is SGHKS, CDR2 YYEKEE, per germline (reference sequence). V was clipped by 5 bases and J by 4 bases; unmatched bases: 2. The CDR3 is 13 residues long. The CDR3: CASRRTGADTQYF. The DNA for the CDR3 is TGTGCCAGCAGGCGGACAGGGGCAGATACGCAGTATTTT.

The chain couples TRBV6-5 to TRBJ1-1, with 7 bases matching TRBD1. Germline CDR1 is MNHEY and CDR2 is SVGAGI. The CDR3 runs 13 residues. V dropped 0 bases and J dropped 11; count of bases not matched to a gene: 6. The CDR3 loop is CASSYSNRGAAFF. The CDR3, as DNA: TGTGCCAGCAGTTACTCGAACAGGGGAGCGGCTTTCTTT.

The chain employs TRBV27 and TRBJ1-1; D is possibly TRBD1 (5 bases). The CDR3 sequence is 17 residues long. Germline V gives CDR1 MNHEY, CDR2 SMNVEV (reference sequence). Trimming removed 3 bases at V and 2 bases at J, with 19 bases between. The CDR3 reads CASSFRSRRGANTEAFF. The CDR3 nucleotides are TGTGCCAGCAGTTTCCGGAGTAGGAGGGGCGCCAACACTGAAGCTTTCTTT.

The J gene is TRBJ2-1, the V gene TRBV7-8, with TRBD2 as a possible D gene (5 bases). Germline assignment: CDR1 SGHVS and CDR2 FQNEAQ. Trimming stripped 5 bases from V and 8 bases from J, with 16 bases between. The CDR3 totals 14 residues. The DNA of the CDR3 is TGTGCCAGCAGCCCAGCGGTAGCCGGCGATGAGCAGTTCTTC. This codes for CASSPAVAGDEQFF.

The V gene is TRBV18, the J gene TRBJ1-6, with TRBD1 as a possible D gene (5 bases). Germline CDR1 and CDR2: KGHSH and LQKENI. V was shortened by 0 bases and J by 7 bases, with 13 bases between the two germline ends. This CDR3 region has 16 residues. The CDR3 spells CASSPPETASNSPLHF. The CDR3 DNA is TGTGCCAGCTCACCACCGGAGACAGCCTCAAATTCACCCCTCCACTTT.

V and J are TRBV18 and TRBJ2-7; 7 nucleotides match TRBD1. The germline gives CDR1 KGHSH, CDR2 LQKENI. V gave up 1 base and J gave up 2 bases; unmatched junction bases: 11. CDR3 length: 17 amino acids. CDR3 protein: CASSPRRTQGITYEQYF. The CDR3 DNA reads TGTGCCAGCTCACCACGTCGTACACAGGGGATAACCTACGAGCAGTACTTC.

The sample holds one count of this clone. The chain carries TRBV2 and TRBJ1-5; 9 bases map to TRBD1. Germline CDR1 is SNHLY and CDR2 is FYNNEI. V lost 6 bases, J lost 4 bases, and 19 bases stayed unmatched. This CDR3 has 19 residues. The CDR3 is CASRMGPTGGSTWNQPQHF. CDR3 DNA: TGTGCCAGCAGGATGGGGCCTACAGGGGGCAGTACCTGGAATCAGCCCCAGCATTTT.